The 7 T cell receptor beta chains below were found in one sample sequenced in a study of cytomegalovirus exposure and HLA in healthy donors. Some clones are missing from TCRdb's copy, which holds only in-frame ones; the method was immunoSEQ multiplex PCR. The sample carries some 240,000 clones, around 78% recorded once. The sequencing input was PBMCs. Receptors originate from a woman under 30 in good health and CMV-seronegative.

The chain combines TRBV18 with TRBJ1-2, with D perhaps matching TRBD1 (5 bases). The germline V gene has CDR1 KGHSH and CDR2 LQKENI. V lost 4 bases to trimming and J lost 0 bases, with 15 bases between them. CDR3 length equals 16 residues. This CDR3 reads CASSLLLQGTNYGYTF. The DNA of the CDR3 is TGTGCCAGCTCACTACTACTCCAGGGTACTAACTATGGCTACACCTTC.

The V and J genes are TRBV5-6 and TRBJ2-2, with TRBD1 matching over 8 bases. Germline V gene lookup returns CDR1 SGHDT and CDR2 YYEEEE. V gave up 4 bases and J gave up 5 bases; unmatched junction bases: 7. The CDR3 length is 15 residues. CDR3 sequence (DNA): TGTGCCAGCAGCCCCGGACAGGGTAGGACCGGGGAGCTGTTTTTT. This translates into CASSPGQGRTGELFF.

V usage is TRBV2 and J usage is TRBJ1-1; 10 bases are shared with TRBD1. V trimming: 8 bases; J trimming: 5 bases; junction bases outside the gene matches: 5. This CDR3 region has 13 residues. The germline V gene has CDR1 SNHLY and CDR2 FYNNEI. The CDR3, as DNA: TGTGCCAGCGGGACAGGGGTGGTAACTGAAGCTTTCTTT. It translates to CASGTGVVTEAFF.

This clone was observed once. The rearrangement uses TRBV27 and TRBJ1-4; D is perhaps TRBD1 (6 bases). Trimming took off 5 bases at V and 2 bases at J, with 12 bases between the two ends. The V gene's germline CDR1 is MNHEY and CDR2 SMNVEV (reference sequence). There are 15 residues in the CDR3. CDR3 in amino acids: CASSATGITNEKLFF. As DNA, the CDR3 is TGTGCCAGCAGTGCAACAGGGATCACTAATGAAAAACTGTTTTTT.

The chain carries TRBV12-5 and TRBJ2-7; D possibly corresponds to TRBD1 (6 bases). This CDR3 comprises 17 residues. The V gene's germline CDR1 is LGHNT and CDR2 FRNRAP. V lost 0 bases, J lost 1 base, and 16 bases lay in between. Written as DNA, the CDR3 is TGTGCTAGTGGTTTGGTAGACAGGAGCCTATATTCCTACGAGCAGTACTTC. Translated: CASGLVDRSLYSYEQYF. Looking up the rest from reference TRBV12-5 and TRBJ2-7 gives the full variable domain: DARVTQTPRHKVTEMGQEVTMRCQPILGHNTVFWYRQTMMQGLELLAYFRNRAPLDDSGMPKDRFSAEMPDATLATLKIQPSEPRDSAVYFCASGLVDRSLYSYEQYFGPGTRLTVT.

The chain is built from TRBV2 and TRBJ2-4, with 10 bases aligning to TRBD1. V was pared by 5 bases and J by 1 base, with 2 bases of the junction left unmatched. Germline lookup yields CDR1 SNHLY and CDR2 FYNNEI. The length of the CDR3 is 15 residues. CDR3 sequence (DNA): TGTGCCAGCAGTCCGGGACAGGGGGCCAAAAACATTCAGTACTTC. Its protein is CASSPGQGAKNIQYF.

The V call is TRBV30, the J call TRBJ2-1; TRBD2 aligns across 10 bases. Germline V gene lookup returns CDR1 GTSNPN and CDR2 SVGIG (reference sequence). Unmatched junction bases numbered 10, after V lost 4 bases and J lost 4 bases. CDR3 size: 16 residues. The CDR3 sequence: CAWKSPGLAEYNEQFF. CDR3 bases: TGTGCCTGGAAGTCACCAGGACTAGCGGAATACAATGAGCAGTTCTTC.